What follows are 19 T cell receptor beta chains derived from one specimen sequenced in a study of T cells in localized non-small cell lung cancer. Profiling relied on immunoSEQ multiplex PCR, and the TCRdb table lists in-frame clones only, not all of them. The sample has fewer than 13,000 clones, about three quarters seen once. The sequenced sample was peripheral blood, obtained before any cancer treatment. The source of these receptors is a male donor older than 55 with stage I lung adenocarcinoma.

The chain carries TRBV10-1 and TRBJ2-5; D is undetermined. V was cut by 6 bases and J by 4 bases, with 12 bases left in between. Germline loops: CDR1 WNHNN, CDR2 SYGVQD (reference sequence). This CDR3 region has 13 residues. The CDR3 nucleotides are TGCGCCAGCAGCCCGGGTCCCGGAGAGACCCAGTACTTC. The encoded protein is CASSPGPGETQYF.

The chain is built from TRBV27 and TRBJ2-7, with 10 bases matching TRBD2. Germline lookup yields CDR1 MNHEY and CDR2 SMNVEV (reference sequence). Trimming cost V 4 bases and J 4 bases; bases outside gene matches: 7. This CDR3 contains 15 residues. The CDR3 is CASSSIAGGKYEQYF. DNA of the CDR3: TGTGCCAGCAGTTCTATAGCGGGGGGAAAGTACGAGCAGTACTTC.

The chain employs TRBV28 and TRBJ2-7; 16 bases agree with TRBD2. V lost 6 bases, J lost 4 bases, and 3 bases stayed unmatched. Per germline, CDR1 MDHEN and CDR2 SYDVKM. The CDR3 covers 15 residues. In nucleotides, the CDR3 is TGTGCCAGCAGGGGACTAGCGGGGGGGGAGTACGAGCAGTACTTC. It codes for CASRGLAGGEYEQYF.

J is TRBJ2-5 and V is TRBV7-9; 8 bases agree with TRBD2. Germline V gene lookup returns CDR1 SEHNR and CDR2 FQNEAQ (reference sequence). The trim removed 4 bases at V and 7 bases at J, leaving 8 bases unmatched. The CDR3 is 14 amino acids. In DNA, the CDR3 is TGTGCCAGCAGCTCTGGACTAGCCGGCGCGACCCAGTACTTC. Its translation is CASSSGLAGATQYF.

CDR3 bases: TGCGCCACCTCGGCGGGGGGAAACGAGCAGTACTTC. Protein product: CATSAGGNEQYF. The chain joins TRBV5-1 to TRBJ2-7; 8 bases align to TRBD2. Germline loops: CDR1 SGHRS, CDR2 YFSETQ. The CDR3 extends over 12 amino acids. The V and J ends lost 9 bases and 5 bases, in that order; junction bases with no gene match: 7. Together with reference TRBV5-1 and TRBJ2-7, the CDR3 gives the full variable domain: KAGVTQTPRYLIKTRGQQVTLSCSPISGHRSVSWYQQTPGQGLQFLFEYFSETQRNKGNFPGRFSGRQFSNSRSEMNVSTLELGDSALYLCATSAGGNEQYFGPGTRLTVT.

The genes are TRBV11-1 and TRBJ2-3; TRBD2 is a possible D gene (6 bases). The germline V and J ends were trimmed by 4 bases and 3 bases, with 14 bases remaining between them. Germline V gene sequence: CDR1 SGHAT, CDR2 FQDESV (reference sequence). The CDR3 sequence is 15 residues long. The CDR3 bases are TGTGCCAGCAGCTCAAACGGGGGAGCAACAGATACGCAGTATTTT. This encodes CASSSNGGATDTQYF.

CDR3 bases: TGTGCCAGCAGTGAAGCGCGGTGGCGGGAAACCTACGAGCAGTACTTC. It is translated as CASSEARWRETYEQYF. The J gene is TRBJ2-7, the V gene TRBV2; D perhaps matches TRBD2 (6 bases). This CDR3 contains 16 residues. Germline loops: CDR1 SNHLY, CDR2 FYNNEI. V lost 0 bases to trimming and J lost 2 bases, with 14 bases between them.

J is TRBJ1-4 and V is TRBV6-8, with 8 nucleotides matching TRBD1. Germline V CDR1 and CDR2: MNHGY, SAAAGT. J gave up 3 bases and V 0 bases, and 9 bases lay outside the gene matches. This CDR3 spans 18 amino acids. The CDR3 DNA reads as TGTGCCAGCAGTTACTCTCGACAGGGACAGGCTCCTAATGAAAAACTGTTTTTT. Its protein is CASSYSRQGQAPNEKLFF.

In this sample, this clone turned up a few times. The chain employs TRBV5-4 and TRBJ2-5; D remains unclear. Trimming cost V 0 bases and J 4 bases, with 7 bases left between them. Germline CDR1 reads SGHNT; CDR2 reads YYREEE (reference sequence). The CDR3 consists of 13 residues. CDR3 region: CASSLVPVETQYF. The CDR3 DNA reads TGTGCCAGCAGCTTGGTGCCGGTAGAGACCCAGTACTTC.

The chain combines TRBV18 with TRBJ2-1, with 10 bases that match TRBD1. The ends lost 3 bases at V and 3 bases at J; junction bases unmatched: 5. The CDR3 covers 16 residues. Germline assignment: CDR1 KGHSH and CDR2 LQKENI. The CDR3 region is CASSPPGTGVYNEQFF. CDR3 nucleotide sequence: TGTGCCAGCTCACCTCCCGGGACAGGGGTCTACAATGAGCAGTTCTTC.

This clone was recorded once. V usage is TRBV7-9 and J usage is TRBJ1-2; 11 bases are a match to TRBD1. Germline V gene lookup returns CDR1 SEHNR and CDR2 FQNEAQ (reference sequence). J lost 1 base, V lost 6 bases, and 10 bases had no gene match. The CDR3 spans 17 residues. CDR3 residues: CASSLTAGTGGNYGYTF. CDR3 bases: TGTGCCAGCAGTTTAACAGCCGGGACAGGGGGTAACTATGGCTACACCTTC.

This clone has a single count. This sequence joins TRBV7-9 and TRBJ2-5, with 9 positions matching TRBD2. The CDR3 is 13 amino acids. V lost 3 bases and J lost 7; bases outside the gene matches: 3. The germline gives CDR1 SEHNR, CDR2 FQNEAQ (reference sequence). In DNA form, the CDR3 reads TGTGCCAGCAGCTTTCCTAGCGGGGCGACCCAGTACTTC. The encoded protein is CASSFPSGATQYF. The entire variable domain, with the rest obtained from reference TRBV7-9 and TRBJ2-5, is as follows: DTGVSQNPRHKITKRGQNVTFRCDPISEHNRLYWYRQTLGQGPEFLTYFQNEAQLEKSRLLSDRFSAERPKGSFSTLEIQRTEQGDSAMYLCASSFPSGATQYFGPGTRLLVL.

In its sample, this clone was seen a few times. The chain employs TRBV18 and TRBJ1-1, with D uncertain. V was pared by 0 bases and J by 0 bases, with 8 bases between. Germline assignment: CDR1 KGHSH and CDR2 LQKENI. The CDR3 contains 15 residues. The CDR3 reads CASSPPQNMNTEAFF. The CDR3 region has the DNA TGTGCCAGCTCACCACCGCAGAACATGAACACTGAAGCTTTCTTT.

The chain has TRBV19 and TRBJ1-5; 7 positions match TRBD1. Germline loops: CDR1 LNHDA, CDR2 SQIVND (reference sequence). This CDR3 is 19 amino acids long. Trimming at V came to 1 base and at J to 4 bases, leaving 16 bases not matched to a gene. CDR3 DNA: TGTGCCAGTAGTATAGGGATAGCGGGACAGATTTTTTATAATCAGCCCCAGCATTTT. Translation gives CASSIGIAGQIFYNQPQHF.

Worth noting for this clone: A much larger clone differs by one base, so this may be a read error. The chain joins TRBV6-1 to TRBJ2-7; D remains unclear. The V and J ends lost 3 bases and 0 bases respectively, with 12 bases between them. Per germline, CDR1 MNHNS and CDR2 SASEGT. CDR3 length: 15 residues. CDR3 amino acids: CASSESSTSSYEQYF. Here the CDR3 DNA reads TGTGCCAGCAGTGAGTCTAGTACGAGCTCCTACGAGCAGTACTTC.

The chain carries TRBV6-5 and TRBJ2-7; the D call may be TRBD1 or TRBD2 (6 bases each). This CDR3 is built from 13 residues. Germline CDR1 and CDR2: MNHEY and SVGAGI. V was clipped by 5 bases and J by 6 bases, with 14 bases between them. CDR3 protein: CASSTGTHREQYF. The CDR3 DNA is TGTGCCAGCAGTACAGGGACTCATCGCGAGCAGTACTTC.

The V gene is TRBV28, the J gene TRBJ1-6; no clear D gene. Germline V gives CDR1 MDHEN, CDR2 SYDVKM. Trimming cost V 11 bases and J 0 bases, with 8 bases left between them. This CDR3 has 13 amino acids. The CDR3, as DNA: TGTGCCGCTTCGGCCTCCTATAATTCACCCCTCCACTTT. Amino acid sequence: CAASASYNSPLHF.

The chain combines TRBV14 with TRBJ2-7; D perhaps matches TRBD2 (6 bases). This CDR3 is built from 14 residues. The germline CDR1 and CDR2 sequences are SGHDN and FVKESK. Deletions cut 3 bases from V and 4 bases from J, with 13 bases between. The CDR3 loop is CASSQRRGGYEQYF. The CDR3 nucleotides are TGTGCCAGCAGCCAGCGGAGGGGTGGGTACGAGCAGTACTTC.

The chain has TRBV10-1 and TRBJ2-1, with D possibly being TRBD1 or TRBD2 (5 bases each). The CDR3 spans 15 residues. CDR1 WNHNN and CDR2 SYGVQD come from the germline V gene (reference sequence). Trimming took 5 bases from V and 0 from J, leaving 11 bases between them. Here the CDR3 reads CASSRGGGSYNEQFF. The CDR3, as DNA: TGCGCCAGCAGTAGGGGCGGAGGCTCCTACAATGAGCAGTTCTTC.